This T cell receptor (beta chain) was found in a study of cytomegalovirus exposure and HLA in healthy donors (dated 2017 in TCRdb). About the full investigation: In an earlier analysis of some 610 of the donors, roughly 300 Gb of sequence data and 90 million to 120 million unique TCR beta sequences from about 190 million T cells were reported. An early release that covered about 640 HLA-typed donors contained approximately 300 gigabases of sequencing data and about 84 million unique TCR sequences. Of the 300 to 450 genotyped donors, 70% to 90% were placed in the genetic ancestry cluster associated with self-reported Caucasian donors. The study aimed to test whether cataloging public T cell receptors could reveal signatures of past pathogen exposure. Using immunosequencing, the study profiled T cell repertoires from some 670 subjects and related those repertoires to cytomegalovirus serostatus. In addition to the first cohort of roughly 670 subjects, a separate validation cohort of under 150 different subjects was used. High-throughput TCR immunosequencing, statistical association of individual TCRs with disease status, and machine learning were combined to predict cytomegalovirus infection status. To study patterns of TCR occurrence, a later analysis re-analyzed previously published TCR beta repertoires from several hundred donors and added high-resolution HLA genotyping. Rather than using new phenotypic data, the later analysis identified candidate immune exposures from TCR beta sequences and from how often those sequences occurred across donors. To decide whether each TCR beta V gene segment behaved as functional or pseudogenic, an earlier analysis of over 500 of the donors relied on high-throughput TCR beta sequencing. Donor age, sex, ethnicity and CMV serostatus were compiled alongside the repertoire data. A later genetic analysis took genome-wide SNP genotypes for about 55% of the 666 donors and used that subset as a discovery cohort. All discovery cohort repertoires had been generated on a single sequencing platform. HLA typing included class I and class II loci at four-digit resolution. The number of typed donors differed by locus: roughly 629-630 for A, B, C, DRB1 and DQB1; 522 for DQA1; about 600 for DPA1; and some 450 for DPB1. A few DR-DQ haplotypes were treated as single units for association and clustering because of strong linkage in the cohort. Among about 410 genotyped donors of the cohort, an average of about 220,000 unique TCR beta nucleotide sequences was sequenced per donor, of which 15% to 20% were non-productive.

Trimming leaves V shorter by 4 bases and J shorter by 2 bases, with the junction holding 10 bases beyond the gene matches. CDR3 length: 17 amino acids, cysteine to phenylalanine. Only the CDR3 region is kept as DNA, spanning 51 bases read in frame from base 1. The germline V gene encodes CDR1 SGHVS and CDR2 FQNEAQ. In this sample, this clone turned up a few times. Its antigen target is currently unknown. Per-nucleotide qualities are absent, and no much larger clonotype sits a single base away. Receptors were amplified or captured by the immunoSEQ multiplex PCR assay. For the multiplex PCR, a mixture combining 60 forward primers for TCR Vbeta segments and 13 reverse primers for TCR Jbeta segments was used. A multiplex PCR assay on genomic DNA amplified the CDR3 region of rearranged TCR beta genes. The amplified TCR beta libraries were sequenced on the Illumina HiSeq System as 87-base-pair reads. The authors' analysis ran thus. In a later analysis, approximately 74 million unique TCR beta chains were counted across the approximately 670 repertoires, and around 11 million of these chains were shared by at least two donors. To remove PCR and sequencing errors, raw reads were error-corrected and collapsed into unique sequences using a nearest-neighbor algorithm that merged closely related sequences. CDR3 sequences were aligned to IMGT reference sequences to assign V, D and J gene segments. Each retained sequence needed at least a six-nucleotide match to both a V gene segment and a J gene segment. A rearrangement was called productive if the CDR3 had no stop codons and remained in frame with V and J, and every other rearrangement was called non-productive. Following IMGT convention, CDR3 was defined as the stretch from the second conserved V-encoded cysteine to the conserved J-encoded phenylalanine. The earlier analysis of a few hundred of the donors excluded any sequence lacking an unambiguous match to a single V gene segment. In an earlier analysis of a few hundred of the donors, a V segment was called functional when productive rearrangements were above 56.7%, and segregating when the standard deviation between donors exceeded 5%. A statistical classification framework was developed to diagnose cytomegalovirus status using the catalog of TCR beta chain sequences. V and J gene assignment, in a later analysis, came from comparing TCR nucleotide sequences with IMGT/GENE-DB human TR gene sequences. A later analysis assigned CDR3 sequences and most-parsimonious VDJ recombination scenarios with the TCRdist pipeline. A later analysis defined each TCR beta chain by its CDR3 amino acid sequence plus V-gene family, and excluded reads lacking a unique V-gene family. To address suspected cross-contamination and a sequencing artifact, a later analysis removed 550 to 750 highly shared, low-generation-probability nucleotide sequences. In a later analysis, a clonal expansion index for each public chain was calculated from normalized within-repertoire ranks of inferred template counts. A later analysis computed generation probabilities with a VDJ recombination model fitted to out-of-frame rearrangements, and checked the results against IGoR. In a later analysis, TCR-TCR, TCR-HLA and TCR-CMV co-occurrence was scored with hypergeometric tests, and a repertoire-size bias correction was applied to TCR pairs. To estimate false discovery rates, a later analysis permuted the HLA or CMV assignments 20 times. In a later analysis, co-occurring TCRs were grouped using DBSCAN, with TCRdist sequence similarity added in when clustering inside HLA-allele-positive subsets. Repertoires with fewer than 30,000 or more than 120,000 public chains were left out of co-occurrence clustering, as were roughly five repertoires with anomalous nucleotide sharing. The clones in this table, taken by TCRdb from immuneACCESS, are in-frame only. Not every clone is retained; where verified, under half of the shortfall comes from an unresolved V gene, and the cause of the rest is unknown. D and trimming were read from the DNA, whereas the V and J calls and clone size are those reported in that table. Counted in this sample were around 150,000 clones; approximately 72% of them appeared once. Together, the top ten hold roughly 2% of the sample.

The cohort was made up of 500 to 800 healthy bone marrow donors. At the time of sampling, every cohort member was nominally healthy, though immune exposures that went unrecorded were likely present. The donor was CMV seronegative and was included in the group of a few hundred seronegative cohort members. Every donor gave a peripheral blood sample, and the peripheral blood mononuclear cells from that sample were used for TCR beta sequencing. The Qiagen DNeasy Blood Extraction Kit was used to extract genomic DNA from the blood cell samples. What the authors observed across the whole study: Broadly in line with IMGT annotations, most TCR beta V segments showed up in productive rearrangements about 87% or about 30% of the time in an earlier analysis of roughly 590 of the donors. In a later analysis, about 17,000 TCR beta sequences were associated with specific HLA alleles at a false discovery rate of 0.05. A later genetic analysis reported fewer N-insertions in productive TCRs among donors in an Asian-associated ancestry cluster than the approximately 700-donor mean. Only TCR beta chains were sequenced in this cohort, and the absence of alpha or paired-chain data limited detectable features. Strong co-occurrence of HLA alleles, especially DR and DQ, made assigning TCR associations to individual alleles difficult. A cluster of highly shared sequence variants was judged likely to be a technical artifact of the sequencing pipeline. Most TCR sequences were seen in very few donors, while some public TCRs were found in many individuals. A further reported finding was that TCR beta sequences accurately predicted the HLA-A and HLA-B alleles for most subjects in the first cohort. CMV serostatus was the only immune exposure information available for the cohort. It was suggested by the authors that the approach could potentially be generalized to other disease states and immunological phenotypes. A later genetic analysis associated a missense DCLRE1C variant with V-gene and J-gene trimming of TCR beta chains, and an independent cohort replicated the association. Because counts were too low, approximately 15 rarely observed V segments, including chromosome 9 orphons, were excluded from the earlier analysis of several hundred of the donors. A total of about 150 TCR beta chains were listed by the study as associated with cytomegalovirus. Because HLA typing was unavailable for some donors at each locus, only the typed subset was used in association tests. Correlated functional status among segregating V segments might be attributable to linkage disequilibrium, but an unknown experimental factor could not be ruled out. The 87-base-pair reads could not distinguish some IMGT-functional V segments, including TRBV6-2 and TRBV6-3, so those segments were excluded. In a later analysis, the rate of TCR association differed among HLA loci, with DRB1 alleles having the most associated TCRs and HLA-C alleles having the fewest. The classifier was reported to diagnose cytomegalovirus status with high specificity and sensitivity in both the original cohort and the validation cohort. Sequencing depth was assumed to be roughly uniform across donors in the presence/absence analyses, though that assumption may not hold. In vitro tests confirmed that three of the cytomegalovirus-associated TCR beta chains recognize cytomegalovirus antigens. In a later analysis, most CMV-associated TCR beta chains were found to appear HLA-restricted, with HLA associations seemingly driven largely by CMV exposure. Compared with equally common non-associated chains, HLA-associated TCR beta chains in a later analysis were more clonally expanded and had lower generation probabilities. According to a later analysis, parvovirus B19, influenza, CMV and Epstein-Barr virus appeared linked to several top co-occurrence clusters.

This TCR was sampled from a female donor in good health and CMV-seronegative. In this chain, TRBV7-8 is recombined with TRBJ2-2, with TRBD1 matching 7 junction bases. Sequencing used PBMCs. The DNA sequence is as follows: TGTGCCAGCAGCTCCGTCTCCGGGACAGCAAACACCGGGGAGCTGTTTTTT. Its amino acids are CASSSVSGTANTGELFF.